What follows are 22 T cell receptor beta chains derived from one specimen sequenced in a study of T cell changes during pregnancy in multiple sclerosis. Data came from immunoSEQ multiplex PCR; TCRdb stores just in-frame clones and leaves some out. The data contain about 23,000 clones, 75% to 90% of them singletons. Specimen: CD8+ T cells from peripheral blood mononuclear cells, collected in the first trimester of pregnancy. The receptors here all came from a female donor with multiple sclerosis, enrolled in a pregnancy study.

This chain connects TRBV27 to TRBJ2-3; TRBD2 agrees at 8 bases. V lost 8 bases to trimming and J lost 3 bases; unmatched junction nucleotides: 13. There are 16 residues in the CDR3. Germline CDR1 MNHEY, CDR2 SMNVEV (reference sequence). In DNA, the CDR3 is TGTGCCAGCCGACTAGCGACACGCTCGCTGACAGATACGCAGTATTTT. It translates to CASRLATRSLTDTQYF.

This clone occurred once. This chain links TRBV28 with TRBJ2-5; a weak D match, TRBD2 (5 bases). V gave up 4 bases and J gave up 8 bases, with 14 bases separating them. Germline V CDR1 and CDR2: MDHEN, SYDVKM. This CDR3 spans 13 amino acids. The CDR3 region has the DNA TGTGCCAGCAGTTCTACAATCTCTAGCACCCAGTACTTC. Encoded protein: CASSSTISSTQYF.

The rearrangement uses TRBV4-3 and TRBJ1-1; TRBD1 is a possible D gene (6 bases). Germline lookup yields CDR1 LGHNA and CDR2 YSLEER. V was trimmed by 1 base and J by 2 bases, leaving 11 bases between them. CDR3 length: 15 residues. The CDR3 bases are TGCGCCAGCAGCCAAGGCCACAGGGTTAACACTGAAGCTTTCTTT. Its protein is CASSQGHRVNTEAFF.

The V gene is TRBV21-1, the J gene TRBJ1-1; no check of the table's D call, TRBD1, against the DNA was made. TRBV21-1 is noted as a pseudogene. This CDR3 is built from 13 residues. The CDR3 region has the DNA TGTGCCAGCCCGGAAGACAGGAACACTGAAGCTTTCTTT. Protein product: CASPEDRNTEAFF.

The chain carries TRBV15 and TRBJ2-5, with 7 bases identical to TRBD2. J was trimmed by 3 bases and V by 1 base; bases with no gene match: 11. From germline, CDR1 is LNHNV and CDR2 YYDKDF (reference sequence). This CDR3 has 17 residues. The CDR3 bases are TGTGCCACCAGCAGAGCCCCCAGCAGCGGGGACGAAGAGACCCAGTACTTC. Translating gives CATSRAPSSGDEETQYF.

This chain connects TRBV11-2 to TRBJ2-7; D uncertain. The V and J ends lost 4 bases and 3 bases respectively, with 7 bases between them. This CDR3 contains 12 residues. Germline V gene lookup returns CDR1 SGHAT and CDR2 FQNNGV. The CDR3 spells CASSSLNYEQYF. In DNA form, the CDR3 reads TGTGCCAGCAGCTCTTTAAACTACGAGCAGTACTTC.

This rearrangement joins TRBV19 to TRBJ1-4; no firm D call. V was pared by 8 bases and J by 6 bases, with 13 bases between. The germline gives CDR1 LNHDA, CDR2 SQIVND (reference sequence). The CDR3 has 13 residues. The CDR3 loop reads CASSGMEHEKLFF. The CDR3 nucleotides read TGTGCCAGTTCGGGAATGGAGCATGAAAAACTGTTTTTT.

The rearrangement uses TRBV4-3 and TRBJ1-3, with 7 bases lining up with TRBD1. CDR3 length equals 15 residues. J lost 0 bases, V lost 3 bases, and 2 bases had no gene match. CDR1 LGHNA and CDR2 YSLEER come from the germline V gene. The CDR3 sequence is CASSQDRYSGNTIYF. In DNA form, the CDR3 reads TGCGCCAGCAGCCAGGACAGGTACTCTGGAAACACCATATATTTT.

The rearrangement uses TRBV4-3 and TRBJ2-7, with TRBD2 matching 9 bases. V was pared by 1 base and J by 3 bases, with 4 bases of the junction left unmatched. The CDR3 is 15 residues long. The germline V gene has CDR1 LGHNA and CDR2 YSLEER. In DNA form, the CDR3 reads TGCGCCAGCAGCCAAGTGGTTAGCGGGGGCTACGAGCAGTACTTC. Protein: CASSQVVSGGYEQYF.

The chain is built from TRBV27 and TRBJ2-7; TRBD1 might be the D (6 bases). The germline V and J ends were trimmed by 0 bases and 3 bases, with 6 bases remaining between them. Germline values: CDR1 MNHEY, CDR2 SMNVEV (reference sequence). CDR3 length: 13 residues. CDR3 residues: CASSLSDSYEQYF. The CDR3 DNA follows: TGTGCCAGCAGTTTATCGGACAGCTACGAGCAGTACTTC.

The chain combines TRBV4-1 with TRBJ2-7; 8 nucleotides align to TRBD2. In germline, CDR1 is MGHRA, CDR2 YSYEKL. After removal of 4 bases from V and 3 bases from J, the junction contained 23 bases not matched to a gene. The CDR3 totals 20 residues. The CDR3: CASSLSPPGGPFLVIYEQYF. CDR3 bases: TGCGCCAGCAGCCTGTCCCCACCGGGAGGGCCATTTTTAGTGATCTACGAGCAGTACTTC.

The gene calls are TRBV29-1 and TRBJ2-7; 7 nucleotides align to TRBD2. The CDR3 is 11 residues long. The V gene end was trimmed by 7 bases and the J gene end by 2 bases; junction bases not matched to a gene: 2. Germline CDR1 SQVTM, CDR2 ANQGSEA. The CDR3 DNA reads TGCAGCGCCGGGGGGACCTACGAGCAGTACTTC. This translates into CSAGGTYEQYF.

The chain has TRBV28 and TRBJ2-7, with 7 bases matching TRBD1. The CDR3 loop spans 11 amino acids. V shed 8 bases, J shed 3 bases, and the junction held 1 base outside the gene matches. Germline lookup yields CDR1 MDHEN and CDR2 SYDVKM. The CDR3 DNA follows: TGTGCCAGCGCAGGGGGCTACGAGCAGTACTTC. Translation gives CASAGGYEQYF.

This chain joins TRBV13 and TRBJ2-7; D perhaps matches TRBD2 (6 bases). The CDR3 has 17 residues. Germline values: CDR1 PRHDT, CDR2 FYEKMQ (reference sequence). Deletions cut 4 bases from V and 5 bases from J, with 24 bases between. CDR3 DNA sequence: TGTGCCAGCAGCTCCAACCTTTTAAGCGGGTCCTACGACGAGCAGTACTTC. It encodes CASSSNLLSGSYDEQYF.

The chain links TRBV4-1 to TRBJ2-7, with 7 bases fitting TRBD2. The CDR3 loop spans 14 amino acids. V shed 0 bases and J 1 base; nucleotides not matched to a gene: 0. Germline V gene data show CDR1 as MGHRA and CDR2 as YSYEKL. CDR3 coding DNA: TGCGCCAGCAGCCAAGATAGCGGGTCCTACGAGCAGTACTTC. It translates to CASSQDSGSYEQYF.

CDR3 amino acids: CSANRDSYNEQFF. The CDR3 region has the DNA TGCAGCGCGAACCGGGACTCTTACAATGAGCAGTTCTTC. The V call is TRBV29-1, the J call TRBJ2-1; D perhaps matches TRBD2 (6 bases). Germline V gene lookup returns CDR1 SQVTM and CDR2 ANQGSEA. The CDR3 is 13 residues long. The germline V and J ends were trimmed by 7 bases and 4 bases, with 14 bases remaining between them.

J is TRBJ2-7 and V is TRBV7-8, with D maybe TRBD2 (7 bases). CDR1 and CDR2 from the germline V gene are SGHVS and FQNEAQ. The CDR3 has 15 residues. Between the trimmed V and J ends, which lost 5 bases and 2 bases, there was a span of 16 bases. The DNA for the CDR3 is TGTGCCAGCAGCCATAAGGGGGGGACCCCCTACGAGCAGTACTTC. It encodes CASSHKGGTPYEQYF.

This clone counts as medium-sized. This chain links TRBV4-3 with TRBJ2-5; 8 bases line up with TRBD2. The CDR3 extends over 17 amino acids. The germline V gene encodes CDR1 LGHNA and CDR2 YSLEER. V trimming: 0 bases; J trimming: 0 bases; junction bases outside the gene matches: 6. The CDR3 spells CASSQELAELYQETQYF. The DNA for the CDR3 is TGCGCCAGCAGCCAAGAACTAGCGGAATTGTACCAAGAGACCCAGTACTTC.

The V call is TRBV9, the J call TRBJ2-2; 13 bases agree with TRBD2. The V gene end was trimmed by 4 bases and the J gene end by 4 bases; junction bases not matched to a gene: 4. The CDR3 has 16 amino acids. Germline-derived CDR1 and CDR2 are SGDLS and YYNGEE. CDR3 sequence reads: CASSPGLAGATGELFF. CDR3 bases: TGTGCCAGCAGCCCCGGACTAGCGGGAGCCACCGGGGAGCTGTTTTTT.

The count of this clone is one. CDR3 DNA: TGTGCCAGCAGCTCGGGACAGGGCATTCAGTACTTC. This gives the protein CASSSGQGIQYF. V is TRBV5-4 and J is TRBJ2-4; the match to TRBD1 covers 9 bases. The CDR3 consists of 12 residues. J gave up 9 bases and V 3 bases, and 1 base lay outside the gene matches. In germline, CDR1 is SGHNT, CDR2 YYREEE (reference sequence).

The rearrangement uses TRBV7-9 and TRBJ2-1, with 12 nucleotides matching TRBD2. The CDR3 loop spans 16 amino acids. In germline, CDR1 is SEHNR, CDR2 FQNEAQ (reference sequence). Trimming cost V 5 bases and J 3 bases; bases outside gene matches: 5. Written as DNA, the CDR3 is TGTGCCAGCAGCAAAGGACTAGCGGGAAACTACAATGAGCAGTTCTTC. This gives the protein CASSKGLAGNYNEQFF. Combining the CDR3 with reference TRBV7-9 and TRBJ2-1 gives the whole variable domain DTGVSQNPRHKITKRGQNVTFRCDPISEHNRLYWYRQTLGQGPEFLTYFQNEAQLEKSRLLSDRFSAERPKGSFSTLEIQRTEQGDSAMYLCASSKGLAGNYNEQFFGPGTRLTVL.

The genes are TRBV19 and TRBJ2-7; TRBD2 matches 7 bases. Trimming took 1 base from V and 2 from J; bases not matched to a gene: 5. CDR1 LNHDA and CDR2 SQIVND come from the germline V gene (reference sequence). This CDR3 comprises 15 residues. Written as DNA, the CDR3 is TGTGCCAGTAGTATAGTGGCGGGAGCCCCCTACGAGCAGTACTTC. This translates into CASSIVAGAPYEQYF. Variable domain in full (rest from reference TRBV19 and TRBJ2-7): DGGITQSPKYLFRKEGQNVTLSCEQNLNHDAMYWYRQDPGQGLRLIYYSQIVNDFQKGDIAEGYSVSREKKESFPLTVTSAQKNPTAFYLCASSIVAGAPYEQYFGPGTRLTVT.